This T cell receptor beta chain was sequenced in a study of follicular helper T cells after annual influenza vaccination. Points from the study as a whole: Most later recoveries of Day 7 ICOS+CD38+ clones were ICOS-CD38- cTfh.

Note on this clone: Its antigen is undetermined.

This CDR3 has 14 amino acids. CDR1 and CDR2 (germline): SNHLY, FYNNEI. Trimming removed 4 bases from V and 5 bases from J; junction bases left unmatched: 6. Stated time point: 2015-2016 season, pre-vaccination. Community-dwelling subjects without influenza vaccination in the prior 6 months were enrolled. Non-naive CD4+CXCR5+PD-1+ cTfh were sorted into ICOS+CD38+ and ICOS-CD38- fractions. Produced via immunoSEQ multiplex PCR; TCRdb's table is partial and in-frame only. In the table there are thousands of clones, approximately 85% of which are singletons. The gene calls are TRBV2 and TRBJ2-5; 8 nucleotides match TRBD1. This clonotype was obtained from an adult who received the influenza vaccine. The input for sequencing was CXCR5+ CD38- circulating T follicular helper cells from blood, taken on the day of influenza vaccination. The subset: circulating Tfh, non-naive CD4+CXCR5+PD-1+ (ICOS+CD38+ or ICOS-CD38-). The CDR3 here is CASSVGRGQETQYF. The CDR3 DNA reads as TGTGCCAGCAGTGTTGGCAGGGGGCAGGAGACCCAGTACTTC.